One sample yielded the 14 T cell receptor beta chains listed below, sequenced in a study of T cell repertoires in cytomegalovirus infection. TCRdb itself ran the reads through MiXCR, one entry per CDR3 protein. Of about 140,000 distinct CDR3 sequences in the sample, roughly 6.5% are singletons; the top ten hold about 20%. The source material was PBMCs. Receptors originate from a human donor in good health (CMV status not recorded). Some clones in this sample may be carry-over from other donors' samples.

In this sample, this clonotype turned up a few times. CDR3 nucleotide sequence: TGTGCCACCAGTGATTTTGAGCAAGAGACCCAGTACTTC. It translates to CATSDFEQETQYF. This rearrangement joins TRBV24-1 to TRBJ2-5, with unresolved D. Germline V CDR1 and CDR2: KGHDR, SFDVKD. This CDR3 is 13 amino acids long. V was cut by 1 base and J by 2 bases, with 4 bases left in between.

This clonotype was counted between two and nine times. This rearrangement joins TRBV11-1 to TRBJ2-1; D gene ambiguous. V gave up 3 bases and J gave up 9 bases, with 9 bases separating them. Germline V gene lookup returns CDR1 SGHAT and CDR2 FQDESV (reference sequence). The CDR3 spans 12 residues. The CDR3 region is CASSFLSSEQFF. DNA of the CDR3: TGTGCCAGCAGCTTCCTCTCGAGTGAGCAGTTCTTC. Complete variable domain (other parts from reference TRBV11-1 and TRBJ2-1): EAEVAQSPRYKITEKSQAVAFWCDPISGHATLYWYRQILGQGPELLVQFQDESVVDDSQLPKDRFSAERLKGVDSTLKIQPAELGDSAMYLCASSFLSSEQFFGPGTRLTVL.

Many counts were recorded for this clonotype. The V call is TRBV7-6, the J call TRBJ2-1; the match to TRBD2 covers 7 bases. Germline CDR1 is SGHVS and CDR2 is FNYEAQ. The V segment lost 1 base and the J segment 6 bases; nucleotides outside the gene matches: 3. The CDR3 contains 14 residues. The DNA for the CDR3 is TGTGCCAGCAGCTTAGGGGCTAGCGGCAATGAGCAGTTCTTC. It specifies CASSLGASGNEQFF.

This clonotype was counted ten times or more. The rearrangement links TRBV7-2 to TRBJ2-5; D gene ambiguous. V lost 4 bases, J lost 2 bases, and 14 bases lay in between. Germline loops: CDR1 SGHTA, CDR2 FQGNSA. This CDR3 contains 15 residues. The CDR3 loop is CASSSRPGKQETQYF. For the CDR3, the DNA is TGTGCCAGCAGCTCCCGGCCCGGCAAGCAAGAGACCCAGTACTTC.

This clonotype appeared a few times. The V gene is TRBV5-8, the J gene TRBJ2-2; 9 bases align to TRBD1. This CDR3 has 15 amino acids. Germline lookup yields CDR1 SGHTS and CDR2 YDEGEE. Trimming at V came to 0 bases and at J to 4 bases, leaving 1 base not matched to a gene. This chain's CDR3 is CASSLGDRATGELFF. CDR3 nucleotides: TGTGCCAGCAGCTTGGGGGACAGGGCCACCGGGGAGCTGTTTTTT.

This clonotype has ten or more counts. The chain recombines TRBV28 with TRBJ1-5; no definite D call. Between the trimmed V and J ends, which lost 2 bases and 11 bases, there was a span of 10 bases. There are 12 residues in the CDR3. CDR1 MDHEN and CDR2 SYDVKM come from the germline V gene. CDR3 residues: CASSLGVRAQHF. CDR3 DNA sequence: TGTGCCAGCAGTTTAGGGGTACGAGCCCAGCATTTT.

The table lists this clonotype with a few counts. CDR3 sequence (DNA): TGTGCCAGCAGCTTTCGGGATCGGGGCTACACCTTC. Protein: CASSFRDRGYTF. The gene calls are TRBV7-9 and TRBJ1-2; no firm D call. Germline-derived CDR1 and CDR2 are SEHNR and FQNEAQ (reference sequence). This CDR3 spans 12 amino acids. V gave up 3 bases and J gave up 8 bases, with 10 bases separating them.

This clonotype was observed many times. The V and J genes are TRBV7-2 and TRBJ1-5; D not resolved. This CDR3 is built from 13 residues. The germline V gene has CDR1 SGHTA and CDR2 FQGNSA. V was cut by 1 base and J by 6 bases, with 7 bases left in between. Here the CDR3 reads CASSLGDRQPQHF. For the CDR3, the DNA is TGTGCCAGCAGCTTAGGGGATCGTCAGCCCCAGCATTTT. Based on the CDR3 plus reference TRBV7-2 and TRBJ1-5, the full variable domain is GAGVSQSPSNKVTEKGKDVELRCDPISGHTALYWYRQSLGQGLEFLIYFQGNSAPDKSGLPSDRFSAERTGGSVSTLTIQRTQQEDSAVYLCASSLGDRQPQHFGDGTRLSIL.

This clonotype showed up many times. A much larger clone is a single base away; this may be a read error. The chain links TRBV12-3 or TRBV12-4 to TRBJ2-7; D unclear. Deletions cut 6 bases from V and 3 bases from J, with 6 bases between. CDR3 length: 11 amino acids. For the CDR3, the DNA is TGTGCCAGCAGCTCCTTCTACGAGCAGTACTTC. This encodes CASSSFYEQYF.

Only a few counts were recorded for this clonotype. The V gene is TRBV29-1, the J gene TRBJ2-1; D is undetermined. Germline CDR1 and CDR2: SQVTM and ANQGSEA. The CDR3 runs to 12 residues. Trimming stripped 2 bases from V and 4 bases from J, with 6 bases between. Here the CDR3 reads CSVEYRYNEQFF. Here the CDR3 DNA reads TGCAGCGTTGAATACAGATACAATGAGCAGTTCTTC.

This clonotype has at least ten counts. CDR3 amino acids: CASSLKAGGHYYGYTF. CDR3 coding DNA: TGTGCCAGCAGCTTGAAAGCAGGGGGCCACTACTATGGCTACACCTTC. The rearrangement uses TRBV5-8 and TRBJ1-2, with 8 positions matching TRBD1. CDR3 length: 16 residues. From germline, CDR1 is SGHTS and CDR2 YDEGEE. V trimming: 1 base; J trimming: 3 bases; junction bases outside the gene matches: 8.

In its sample, this clonotype was seen many times. The chain is built from TRBV20-1 and TRBJ2-3; 9 positions match TRBD2. Losses at the gene ends were 1 base for V and 1 base for J; bases not matched to a gene: 12. This CDR3 comprises 18 residues. CDR1 and CDR2 from the germline V gene are DFQATT and SNEGSKA (reference sequence). DNA for the CDR3: TGCAGTGCTAGAGTACAAACTAGCGGGCTTGGGGGCACAGATACGCAGTATTTT. It yields the protein CSARVQTSGLGGTDTQYF.

This clonotype was seen ten or more times. The chain carries TRBV7-6 and TRBJ1-5; D gene uncertain. The germline CDR1 and CDR2 sequences are SGHVS and FNYEAQ. CDR3 length equals 19 residues. The V gene lost 2 bases and the J gene lost 0 bases, with 20 bases spanning the gap. CDR3 coding DNA: TGTGCCAGCAGCTTACGACCTCATTCAGCTGCGTATAGCAATCAGCCCCAGCATTTT. Protein: CASSLRPHSAAYSNQPQHF.

This clonotype has ten or more counts. The rearrangement joins TRBV5-6 to TRBJ1-2, with unresolved D. CDR3 length equals 13 residues. Germline CDR1 is SGHDT and CDR2 is YYEEEE. Trimming removed 2 bases at V and 3 bases at J, with 8 bases between. DNA for the CDR3: TGTGCCAGCAGCTTCGGGGAGTACTATGGCTACACCTTC. Its protein product is CASSFGEYYGYTF. Drawing the rest from reference TRBV5-6 and TRBJ1-2, the complete variable domain is DAGVTQSPTHLIKTRGQQVTLRCSPKSGHDTVSWYQQALGQGPQFIFQYYEEEERQRGNFPDRFSGHQFPNYSSELNVNALLLGDSALYLCASSFGEYYGYTFGSGTRLTVV.